This T cell receptor (beta chain) was sequenced for a study of T-cell memory formation after mild COVID-19. Study summary: TCR clusters were mostly confined to one donor each. Study-wide findings and caveats: Prior to infection, memory already included some responding clones, suggesting cross-reactive memory joined.

On this clonotype itself: Its matching antigen is unknown.

The CDR3 covers 14 residues. Germline V gene data show CDR1 as MNHNS and CDR2 as SASEGT. The V end lost 7 bases, the J end lost 4 bases, and 16 bases lay between the germline ends. A 5'RACE reaction primed in the constant segment made cDNA libraries of TCR alpha and TCR beta, and these carried sample barcodes and UMIs. TCRdb analysed the 5' RACE reads with MiXCR anew, one entry per CDR3 protein. The data hold about 57,000 distinct CDR3 sequences, with 12% observed a single time. The sequencing sample was made of PBMCs or a T cell subset sorted from them (not recorded which). The clonotype was recovered from a man between 18 and 29 years old who had mild COVID-19 (a few samples of this study predate the infection). Cell type and time point are not known. The chain joins TRBV6-1 to TRBJ1-1, with D possibly being TRBD1 (6 bases). DNA for the CDR3: TGTGCCAGCACCCAAGGGGGACATCGCACTGAAGCTTTCTTT. As protein: CASTQGGHRTEAFF.